A selection of T cell receptor beta chains follows, all from one sample in a study of neoadjuvant anti-PD-1 for oral cavity cancer. Generated by immunoSEQ multiplex PCR, the TCRdb table keeps only in-frame clones and is missing some. There are more than 12,000 clones in the sample; about 74% occur only once, and 2.5% to 3% lies in the top ten. This material consisted of PBMCs, taken after nivolumab (anti-PD-1) treatment. These receptor sequences come from a person aged 40 to 85 with oral cavity squamous cell carcinoma. CDR3s include the opening cysteine and the closing phenylalanine or tryptophan. The D gene is left open where the match is weak. Expanded clones are given a class, and other clones once, few, many or no size at all.

d_call: -
j_call: TRBJ2-1
v_call: TRBV6-6
clone_size: -
cdr3_aa: CASAREEVEGQFF
cdr3_nt: TGTGCCAGCGCTAGGGAGGAAGTAGAGGGGCAGTTCTTC

d_call: TRBD1
j_call: TRBJ1-5
v_call: TRBV28
clone_size: few
cdr3_aa: CASSPLTGGNQPQHF
cdr3_nt: TGTGCCAGCAGTCCCTTAACAGGGGGTAATCAGCCCCAGCATTTT

d_call: -
j_call: TRBJ1-3
v_call: TRBV28
clone_size: -
cdr3_aa: CASSPVKGVRGNTIYF
cdr3_nt: TGTGCCAGCAGCCCTGTAAAGGGAGTGAGGGGAAACACCATATATTTT

d_call: TRBD1
j_call: TRBJ1-2
v_call: TRBV11-2
clone_size: -
cdr3_aa: CASSLGLTGTGDYGYTF
cdr3_nt: TGTGCCAGCAGCTTAGGGCTGACGGGGACAGGGGACTATGGCTACACCTTC

d_call: -
j_call: TRBJ2-5
v_call: TRBV25-1
clone_size: -
cdr3_aa: CASSDPDGQETQYF
cdr3_nt: TGTGCCAGCAGTGACCCGGACGGTCAAGAGACCCAGTACTTC

d_call: -
j_call: TRBJ2-7
v_call: TRBV28
clone_size: -
cdr3_aa: CASSPLSGNEQYF
cdr3_nt: TGTGCCAGCAGTCCCCTCTCGGGGAACGAGCAGTACTTC

d_call: -
j_call: TRBJ2-1
v_call: TRBV5-1
clone_size: -
cdr3_aa: CASSAKAEGEQFF
cdr3_nt: TGCGCCAGCAGCGCGAAAGCAGAGGGTGAGCAGTTCTTC

d_call: -
j_call: TRBJ1-4
v_call: TRBV7-9
clone_size: -
cdr3_aa: CASSFQLLGEKEKLFF
cdr3_nt: TGTGCCAGCAGCTTCCAACTACTTGGGGAAAAAGAAAAACTGTTTTTT

d_call: TRBD1
j_call: TRBJ1-1
v_call: TRBV25-1
clone_size: -
cdr3_aa: CASSLGQGGTEAFF
cdr3_nt: TGTGCCAGCAGCCTTGGACAGGGAGGCACTGAAGCTTTCTTT

d_call: -
j_call: TRBJ2-2
v_call: TRBV9
clone_size: -
cdr3_aa: CASSVRGGTGELFF
cdr3_nt: TGTGCCAGCAGCGTTAGAGGAGGCACCGGGGAGCTGTTTTTT

d_call: TRBD1
j_call: TRBJ1-5
v_call: TRBV6-1
clone_size: -
cdr3_aa: CASTLDRELGQPQHF
cdr3_nt: TGTGCCAGCACCTTGGACAGGGAATTGGGTCAGCCCCAGCATTTT

d_call: -
j_call: TRBJ2-3
v_call: TRBV10-1
clone_size: once
cdr3_aa: CASSVQQKGGTQYF
cdr3_nt: TGCGCCAGCAGTGTCCAGCAAAAAGGGGGTACGCAGTATTTT

d_call: -
j_call: TRBJ2-2
v_call: TRBV7-9
clone_size: -
cdr3_aa: CASSPTGELFF
cdr3_nt: TGTGCCAGCAGCCCTACCGGGGAGCTGTTTTTT

d_call: -
j_call: TRBJ2-7
v_call: TRBV6-1
clone_size: few
cdr3_aa: CASSEPLGGRSYEQYF
cdr3_nt: TGTGCCAGCAGTGAACCCCTGGGTGGCAGGTCCTACGAGCAGTACTTC

d_call: -
j_call: TRBJ1-1
v_call: TRBV27
clone_size: -
cdr3_aa: CASSFGWGAGSTEAFF
cdr3_nt: TGTGCCAGCAGTTTCGGGTGGGGGGCAGGAAGCACTGAAGCTTTCTTT

d_call: -
j_call: TRBJ2-5
v_call: TRBV30
clone_size: -
cdr3_aa: CAWSLTGRGETQYF
cdr3_nt: TGTGCCTGGAGTCTCACAGGGCGAGGGGAGACCCAGTACTTC

d_call: -
j_call: TRBJ2-1
v_call: TRBV7-9
clone_size: -
cdr3_aa: CASSLGALYNEQFF
cdr3_nt: TGTGCCAGCAGCTTAGGAGCATTATACAATGAGCAGTTCTTC